The 26 T cell receptor beta chains listed next were all sequenced from one sample in a study of cytomegalovirus exposure and HLA in healthy donors. Primers: 60 Vbeta forward and 13 Jbeta reverse. The method was immunoSEQ multiplex PCR; TCRdb's version includes in-frame clones alone and lacks a portion of them. The data contain 200,000 or so clones, roughly 87% of them seen just once; the ten biggest clones take up 0.2% to 0.3%. The sample comprised PBMCs. The receptors were gathered from a girl less than two years old in good health and CMV-seronegative.

This rearrangement joins TRBV4-1 to TRBJ1-4; D gene unclear. Between the trimmed V and J ends, which lost 0 bases and 8 bases, there was a span of 13 bases. Germline V CDR1 and CDR2: MGHRA, YSYEKL. The CDR3 is 15 residues long. CDR3 amino acids: CASSQDRTGGEKLFF. The CDR3 DNA sequence: TGCGCCAGCAGCCAAGATAGGACGGGAGGCGAAAAACTGTTTTTT.

CDR3 DNA: TGTGCCAGCAGCCCTGAAGGTCGGGGGAGGACCTACGAGCAGTACTTC. Protein product: CASSPEGRGRTYEQYF. The chain is built from TRBV5-4 and TRBJ2-7, with D possibly matching TRBD2 (6 bases). The CDR3 covers 16 residues. Looked up from germline, CDR1 is SGHNT and CDR2 is YYREEE (reference sequence). V lost 4 bases and J 2 bases, leaving 19 bases between the germline ends. Filled out from reference TRBV5-4 and TRBJ2-7, the complete variable domain reads ETGVTQSPTHLIKTRGQQVTLRCSSQSGHNTVSWYQQALGQGPQFIFQYYREEENGRGNFPPRFSGLQFPNYSSELNVNALELDDSALYLCASSPEGRGRTYEQYFGPGTRLTVT.

The gene calls are TRBV30 and TRBJ1-4; perhaps TRBD1 as D (6 bases). Germline V CDR1 and CDR2: GTSNPN, SVGIG (reference sequence). Trimming pared 0 bases from V and 4 bases from J, leaving 15 bases between. The CDR3 is 16 amino acids. CDR3 residues: CAWSVAGAHRNEKLFF. CDR3 sequence (DNA): TGTGCCTGGAGTGTAGCGGGGGCTCACCGTAATGAAAAACTGTTTTTT.

On this clone itself: The germline gene is not matched at one end of the junction; a read error may be the cause. This CDR3 is also generated by other DNA sequences in the sample. The rearrangement joins TRBV2 to TRBJ1-1; no definite D call. The V gene's germline CDR1 is SNHLY and CDR2 FYNNEI. CDR3 length equals 12 residues. The CDR3 DNA sequence: TGCGCCAGCGGCGGAATGAACACTGAAGCTTTCTTT. Translating it yields CASGGMNTEAFF.

The chain carries TRBV27 and TRBJ2-5; weak D call: TRBD2 (7 bases). CDR1 is MNHEY, CDR2 SMNVEV, per germline (reference sequence). Trimming left V 3 bases short and J 4 bases short, with 9 bases between. This CDR3 is 13 amino acids long. The CDR3 bases are TGTGCCAGCAGTTTTAGGGGGGGAGAGACCCAGTACTTC. The encoded protein is CASSFRGGETQYF.

The chain joins TRBV6-1 to TRBJ2-5; possible D gene TRBD1, 6 bases. The CDR3 is made up of 14 amino acids. Germline CDR1 reads MNHNS; CDR2 reads SASEGT. Between the trimmed V and J ends, which lost 4 bases and 7 bases, there was a span of 16 bases. The CDR3 bases are TGTGCCAGCAGTGGCCAAACAGGGAAGGGGACCCAGTACTTC. It translates to CASSGQTGKGTQYF.

This CDR3 is CASSLSTSGSEQYF. The DNA of the CDR3 is TGTGCCAGCAGTTTATCGACTAGCGGGAGCGAGCAGTACTTC. V usage is TRBV27 and J usage is TRBJ2-7, with 12 positions matching TRBD2. Trimming cost V 0 bases and J 6 bases; bases outside gene matches: 0. The CDR3 covers 14 residues. The V gene's germline CDR1 is MNHEY and CDR2 SMNVEV (reference sequence).

The V and J genes are TRBV27 and TRBJ1-2; 7 bases match TRBD1. V gave up 0 bases and J gave up 4 bases; unmatched junction bases: 5. CDR1 and CDR2 (germline): MNHEY, SMNVEV (reference sequence). The CDR3 covers 15 residues. The CDR3 DNA sequence: TGTGCCAGCAGTTTATCGCCGGGACAGCTCTATGGCTACACCTTC. Amino acids: CASSLSPGQLYGYTF.

The chain employs TRBV5-5 and TRBJ1-2; 8 bases are a match to TRBD1. With V trimmed by 3 bases and J by 1 base, 11 bases remained unmatched. CDR3 length: 17 amino acids. Germline V gene lookup returns CDR1 SGHKS and CDR2 YYEKEE (reference sequence). The CDR3 spells CASSYWDRPWGNYGYTF. CDR3 nucleotides: TGTGCCAGCAGCTACTGGGACAGGCCCTGGGGTAACTATGGCTACACCTTC.

This clone was counted a single time. The DNA for the CDR3 is TGTGCCACCAGCAGAGACGGGCGGGGAAACTCCTACAATGAGCAGTTCTTC. Protein sequence: CATSRDGRGNSYNEQFF. The chain carries TRBV15 and TRBJ2-1; possibly TRBD2 for D (6 bases). V lost 0 bases and J 0 bases, leaving 12 bases between the germline ends. The CDR3 loop spans 17 amino acids. CDR1 is LNHNV and CDR2 is YYDKDF in the germline V gene (reference sequence).

The chain is built from TRBV6-1 and TRBJ1-2; 7 nucleotides match TRBD1. The CDR3 runs to 15 residues. The junction had 13 bases not matched to a gene; V was cut back by 4 bases and J by 8 bases. Germline CDR1 MNHNS, CDR2 SASEGT. The CDR3 DNA is TGTGCCAGCAGTGTAGGGGGGACAGATCATGGGGGCTACACCTTC. It specifies CASSVGGTDHGGYTF.

This clone is a singleton in its sample. V gene TRBV9 combines with J gene TRBJ2-1, with 11 nucleotides matching TRBD1. This CDR3 comprises 17 residues. Germline V gene sequence: CDR1 SGDLS, CDR2 YYNGEE. The junction had 11 bases not matched to a gene; V was cut back by 4 bases and J by 5 bases. CDR3 amino acids: CASSPHPGTGGDNEQFF. CDR3 in DNA: TGTGCCAGCAGCCCCCACCCCGGGACAGGGGGGGACAATGAGCAGTTCTTC.

The CDR3: CASSQARSGTSGLAEYDTQYF. The CDR3 DNA sequence: TGCGCCAGCAGCCAAGCCCGCTCCGGGACTAGCGGCCTAGCGGAATACGATACGCAGTATTTT. The V gene is TRBV4-3, the J gene TRBJ2-3, with 11 positions matching TRBD2. The V segment lost 1 base and the J segment 6 bases; nucleotides outside the gene matches: 21. The germline gives CDR1 LGHNA, CDR2 YSLEER. The CDR3 has 21 amino acids.

The V call is TRBV15, the J call TRBJ2-7, with a possible D match to TRBD2 (5 bases). Germline V gene sequence: CDR1 LNHNV, CDR2 YYDKDF (reference sequence). The CDR3 is 15 amino acids. Trimming took off 0 bases at V and 3 bases at J, with 12 bases between the two ends. The CDR3 here is CATSRDRGSYYEQYF. For the CDR3, the DNA is TGTGCCACCAGCAGAGATCGAGGGAGCTACTACGAGCAGTACTTC.

The gene calls are TRBV9 and TRBJ1-2; TRBD1 matches at 9 bases. Germline assignment: CDR1 SGDLS and CDR2 YYNGEE. The ends lost 4 bases at V and 4 bases at J; junction bases unmatched: 8. The CDR3 runs 15 residues. The CDR3 region has the DNA TGTGCCAGCAGCATCTCCGGGACAGGGTTCTATGGCTACACCTTC. This sequence encodes CASSISGTGFYGYTF.

As to this clone: This CDR3 is also generated by other DNA sequences in the sample. V usage is TRBV9 and J usage is TRBJ2-7; 7 nucleotides line up with TRBD1. V was pared by 0 bases and J by 0 bases, with 6 bases of the junction left unmatched. CDR3 length: 16 amino acids. Germline values: CDR1 SGDLS, CDR2 YYNGEE. The DNA for the CDR3 is TGTGCCAGCAGCGTAGGAGGGGACAGATACTCCTACGAGCAGTACTTC. Amino acids: CASSVGGDRYSYEQYF.

V is TRBV5-1 and J is TRBJ2-3, with a possible D match to TRBD2 (6 bases). The V and J ends lost 0 bases and 4 bases respectively, with 18 bases between them. In germline, CDR1 is SGHRS, CDR2 YFSETQ. This CDR3 spans 17 amino acids. The CDR3 reads CASSLAGGAGRADTQYF. CDR3 sequence (DNA): TGCGCCAGCAGCTTGGCCGGAGGGGCAGGGCGTGCAGATACGCAGTATTTT.

Only a few counts were recorded for this clone. The chain couples TRBV11-2 to TRBJ1-1; D is ambiguous. V was clipped by 8 bases and J by 1 base, with 11 bases between them. Germline CDR1 is SGHAT and CDR2 is FQNNGV. The CDR3 totals 13 residues. As DNA, the CDR3 is TGTGCCAGCCTTTCACAGCAGAACACTGAAGCTTTCTTT. Amino acid sequence: CASLSQQNTEAFF.

The gene calls are TRBV9 and TRBJ2-3, with a possible D match to TRBD2 (6 bases). The CDR3 runs to 17 residues. With 1 base removed from V and 0 bases from J, the gap between germline ends came to 15 bases. Germline values: CDR1 SGDLS, CDR2 YYNGEE. The CDR3 DNA reads TGTGCCAGCAGCGTACTGGGGACTGTCCCTAGCACAGATACGCAGTATTTT. Translating it yields CASSVLGTVPSTDTQYF.

The gene calls are TRBV6-1 and TRBJ2-3, with a weak D call TRBD2 (6 bases). V was trimmed by 3 bases and J by 0 bases, leaving 13 bases between them. CDR3 length equals 16 residues. Germline V gene data show CDR1 as MNHNS and CDR2 as SASEGT. The CDR3 nucleotides read TGTGCCAGCAGTGATAGGAGGGGACTTAGCACAGATACGCAGTATTTT. This sequence encodes CASSDRRGLSTDTQYF.

This chain uses TRBV6-6 with TRBJ1-1, with no clear D. This CDR3 has 16 amino acids. Germline CDR1 MNHNY, CDR2 SVGAGI (reference sequence). V lost 6 bases and J 0 bases, leaving 17 bases between the germline ends. This CDR3 is CASSTRGQKLNTEAFF. CDR3 DNA sequence: TGTGCCAGCAGCACGAGAGGGCAAAAATTGAACACTGAAGCTTTCTTT.

This clone has just a few counts. V gene TRBV25-1 combines with J gene TRBJ1-1, with unresolved D. The CDR3 has 14 residues. V lost 1 base to trimming and J lost 1 base, with 7 bases between them. Germline CDR1 reads MGHDK; CDR2 reads SYGVNS. The CDR3 spells CASSESPGNTEAFF. As DNA, the CDR3 is TGTGCCAGCAGTGAATCGCCGGGGAACACTGAAGCTTTCTTT.

The rearrangement joins TRBV9 to TRBJ1-1; no firm D call. Between the trimmed V and J ends, which lost 3 bases and 4 bases, there was a span of 7 bases. The CDR3 sequence is 12 residues long. CDR1 is SGDLS, CDR2 YYNGEE, per germline. The CDR3 nucleotides are TGTGCCAGCAGCGGACTGACCACTGAAGCTTTCTTT. Amino acid sequence: CASSGLTTEAFF.

This rearrangement joins TRBV28 to TRBJ2-7; 9 bases are a match to TRBD2. The J segment lost 2 bases and the V segment lost 5 bases, leaving 13 bases of the junction unmatched. The CDR3 loop spans 17 amino acids. CDR1 is MDHEN, CDR2 SYDVKM, per germline. Here the CDR3 DNA reads TGTGCCAGCAGTCCTACCTGGCTTAGCGGGGGTGCCTACGAGCAGTACTTC. Translated, it gives CASSPTWLSGGAYEQYF.

V usage is TRBV9 and J usage is TRBJ2-7; 11 bases are a match to TRBD2. CDR1 SGDLS and CDR2 YYNGEE come from the germline V gene. CDR3 size: 16 residues. After removal of 3 bases from V and 6 bases from J, the junction contained 11 bases not matched to a gene. CDR3 residues: CASSDPSSGRAAEQYF. The CDR3 DNA is TGTGCCAGCAGCGACCCAAGTAGCGGGAGGGCCGCCGAGCAGTACTTC.

The chain joins TRBV5-1 to TRBJ1-1; D not resolved. The V and J ends lost 0 bases and 5 bases respectively, with 11 bases between them. Germline lookup yields CDR1 SGHRS and CDR2 YFSETQ. CDR3 length equals 14 residues. CDR3 nucleotides: TGCGCCAGCAGCTTGGCCATCCCGGGTACTGAAGCTTTCTTT. Translation gives CASSLAIPGTEAFF.